These 18 T cell receptor beta chains were sequenced from one sample in a study of blood T cells in healthy people across ages. Using a J-beta primer mix together with a sample-barcoded 5' primer, a second PCR was run for about 6 to 11 cycles. TCRdb recomputed calls from the 5' RACE reads with MiXCR, one row per CDR3 protein. The table records some 1.4 million distinct CDR3 sequences, around two fifths of them present only once. The specimen sequenced was blood. These receptor sequences come from a woman aged 18-29 years in good health.

The rearrangement links TRBV7-6 to TRBJ2-5; 7 bases match TRBD1. The CDR3 has 16 amino acids. The germline CDR1 and CDR2 sequences are SGHVS and FNYEAQ. The V segment lost 0 bases and the J segment 3 bases; nucleotides outside the gene matches: 7. In nucleotides, the CDR3 is TGTGCCAGCAGCTTAGCGCCAGGGGGTAGGGAAGAGACCCAGTACTTC. Translation: CASSLAPGGREETQYF.

The chain couples TRBV12-3 or TRBV12-4 to TRBJ1-1; D unclear. The CDR3 is made up of 13 amino acids. Trimming left V 6 bases short and J 0 bases short, with 8 bases between. CDR3 DNA: TGTGCCAGCAGGGTGCTCATGAACACTGAAGCTTTCTTT. This gives the protein CASRVLMNTEAFF.

For the CDR3, the DNA is TGCAGTGCTAGAGTCCGCCTGGGGGCTTTCTTT. Translated, it gives CSARVRLGAFF. The V gene is TRBV20-1, the J gene TRBJ1-1; D not certain. CDR1 and CDR2 from the germline V gene are DFQATT and SNEGSKA (reference sequence). The CDR3 contains 11 residues. Between the trimmed V and J ends, which lost 1 base and 11 bases, there was a span of 11 bases.

The rearrangement links TRBV13 to TRBJ2-5, with unresolved D. Deletions cut 4 bases from V and 3 bases from J, with 18 bases between. The germline CDR1 and CDR2 sequences are PRHDT and FYEKMQ (reference sequence). This CDR3 spans 16 amino acids. The CDR3 coding sequence is TGTGCCAGCAGCTCCCCCAAGGTGGGAAAAGAAGAGACCCAGTACTTC. Translated, it gives CASSSPKVGKEETQYF.

As concerns this clonotype: The junction departs from the called germline gene at one end, perhaps through a read error. This chain links TRBV12-3 or TRBV12-4 with TRBJ1-1; TRBD1 matches 7 bases. The CDR3 contains 19 residues. CDR3 bases: TGTGCCAGTAGTTTAGGGTCTCCGGGAGGGGGCTGGAGGAACACTGAAGCTTTCTTT. Translating it yields CASSLGSPGGGWRNTEAFF.

This clonotype was counted only a few times. V and J are TRBV28 and TRBJ2-5, with 7 bases aligning to TRBD2. This CDR3 spans 13 amino acids. After removal of 8 bases from V and 0 bases from J, the junction contained 3 bases not matched to a gene. Germline V gives CDR1 MDHEN, CDR2 SYDVKM. Written as DNA, the CDR3 is TGTGCCAGCTCCCGGGGGGACCAAGAGACCCAGTACTTC. It translates to CASSRGDQETQYF.

The J gene is TRBJ2-2, the V gene TRBV25-1, with a weak D call TRBD1 (5 bases). V was clipped by 7 bases and J by 6 bases, with 21 bases between them. The germline V gene has CDR1 MGHDK and CDR2 SYGVNS. The CDR3 extends over 16 amino acids. CDR3 bases: TGTGCCAGCACCGACCCCTCTCTAGGGGTAGCCGGGGAGCTGTTTTTT. As protein: CASTDPSLGVAGELFF.

This clonotype was counted a few times. The genes are TRBV20-1 and TRBJ2-7; 9 bases match TRBD2. V lost 1 base to trimming and J lost 3 bases; unmatched junction nucleotides: 4. Germline V CDR1 and CDR2: DFQATT, SNEGSKA (reference sequence). This CDR3 is 14 amino acids long. DNA for the CDR3: TGCAGTGCTAGAGCGGGTAGCGGGGGCTACGAGCAGTACTTC. Protein: CSARAGSGGYEQYF.

Written as DNA, the CDR3 is TGTGCCAGCAGTCGGGGGACAGGCTTCCCCTACGAGCAGTACTTC. It specifies CASSRGTGFPYEQYF. J is TRBJ2-7 and V is TRBV27; 8 positions agree with TRBD1. With V trimmed by 5 bases and J by 2 bases, 8 bases remained unmatched. The CDR3 length is 15 residues. Per germline, CDR1 MNHEY and CDR2 SMNVEV (reference sequence).

This clonotype was seen only a few times. The V call is TRBV7-9, the J call TRBJ2-5; TRBD2 matches 7 bases. Germline V lookup: CDR1 SEHNR, CDR2 FQNEAQ (reference sequence). This CDR3 contains 16 residues. After removal of 2 bases from V and 2 bases from J, the junction contained 8 bases not matched to a gene. CDR3 nucleotide sequence: TGTGCCAGCAGCTTATGGGCGGCTAGCGGACAAGAGACCCAGTACTTC. Translation: CASSLWAASGQETQYF.

This clonotype was seen only a few times. The J gene is TRBJ2-7, the V gene TRBV4-2; 12 bases agree with TRBD2. The CDR3 has 15 amino acids. Trimming at V came to 5 bases and at J to 2 bases, leaving 4 bases not matched to a gene. Germline V lookup: CDR1 LGHNA, CDR2 YNFKEQ. CDR3 loop: CASSDTSGGPYEQYF. The CDR3, as DNA: TGTGCCAGCAGCGATACTAGCGGGGGGCCCTACGAGCAGTACTTC.

This clonotype is a singleton in its sample. The chain employs TRBV10-3 and TRBJ2-7; a weak D match, TRBD2 (6 bases). The J call is doubtful: the DNA matches TRBJ2-5 better. CDR1 ENHRY and CDR2 SYGVKD come from the germline V gene. The CDR3 is 14 amino acids. Written as DNA, the CDR3 is TGTGCCATCAGTCCGTTCGGGGGACCAGAGACCCAGTACTTC. Protein product: CAISPFGGPETQYF.

This clonotype was seen a single time. The chain couples TRBV20-1 to TRBJ1-5; TRBD1 matches 7 bases. CDR3 size: 14 residues. The V segment lost 5 bases and the J segment 2 bases; nucleotides outside the gene matches: 6. Germline V gene data show CDR1 as DFQATT and CDR2 as SNEGSKA (reference sequence). As DNA, the CDR3 is TGCAGTGCTTGGACAGGTAAACGCAATCAGCCCCAGCATTTT. Its translation is CSAWTGKRNQPQHF.

The V and J genes are TRBV7-8 and TRBJ1-2, with D possibly matching TRBD1 (5 bases). The V end lost 6 bases, the J end lost 1 base, and 9 bases lay between the germline ends. Germline loops: CDR1 SGHVS, CDR2 FQNEAQ. The CDR3 extends over 13 amino acids. The CDR3 coding sequence is TGTGCCAGCAGTGGGACTCTTAACTATGGCTACACCTTC. Its translation is CASSGTLNYGYTF.

V gene TRBV7-9 combines with J gene TRBJ2-5; 10 bases are a match to TRBD2. The CDR3 extends over 15 amino acids. Per germline, CDR1 SEHNR and CDR2 FQNEAQ (reference sequence). Losses at the gene ends were 11 bases for V and 4 bases for J; bases not matched to a gene: 13. CDR3 sequence: CAGLKSLAGGETQYF. The CDR3 DNA follows: TGTGCCGGTTTGAAGTCGTTAGCGGGGGGAGAGACCCAGTACTTC.

CDR3 nucleotides: TGCGCCAGCAGCTCAGGCGGGACTCAGGAGACCCAGTACTTC. This translates into CASSSGGTQETQYF. This rearrangement joins TRBV5-1 to TRBJ2-5; tentative D call: TRBD2 (6 bases). Deletions cut 3 bases from V and 5 bases from J, with 14 bases between. CDR1 and CDR2 from the germline V gene are SGHRS and YFSETQ. The CDR3 consists of 14 residues.

This clonotype was observed a few times. The V call is TRBV20-1, the J call TRBJ2-7, with 7 bases identical to TRBD1. The CDR3 runs to 13 residues. Looked up from germline, CDR1 is DFQATT and CDR2 is SNEGSKA (reference sequence). V lost 5 bases, J lost 0 bases, and 4 bases stayed unmatched. CDR3 in amino acids: CSAGTDHSYEQYF. In DNA, the CDR3 is TGCAGTGCTGGGACAGACCACTCCTACGAGCAGTACTTC.

This rearrangement joins TRBV9 to TRBJ1-6; D gene uncertain. The CDR3 runs to 14 residues. Germline CDR1 reads SGDLS; CDR2 reads YYNGEE. Trimming cost V 1 base and J 8 bases, with 10 bases left between them. The DNA of the CDR3 is TGTGCCAGCAGCGTACAGCCCGGGGATTCACCCCTCCACTTT. Residues: CASSVQPGDSPLHF.